The 26 T cell receptor beta chains in this list originate from one sample, sequenced in a study of blood T cell repertoires in COVID-19 (dated by TCRdb to the early 2020s). The library came from the immunoSEQ multiplex PCR assay. TCRdb took over this immuneACCESS table, retaining in-frame rearrangements with V and J assigned. Such tables are incomplete; in checked studies, under half of the missing clones stem from an unresolved V gene, and the remainder is unexplained. Within this sample are roughly 100,000 clones, with approximately 78% of them counted one time only. The ten largest clones capture roughly 15% of the sample. What was sequenced was peripheral blood. The receptors shown here come from a woman aged 80 or older with acute or convalescent COVID-19.

CDR3 sequence reads: CASSRLNSPLHF. CDR3 sequence (DNA): TGTGCCAGCAGCCGTTTAAATTCACCCCTCCACTTT. The chain uses TRBV7-9 and TRBJ1-6; D unclear. This CDR3 contains 12 residues. V shed 5 bases and J shed 7 bases, with 6 bases lying between them. From germline, CDR1 is SEHNR and CDR2 FQNEAQ (reference sequence).

The rearrangement links TRBV5-1 to TRBJ1-2; 7 positions agree with TRBD1. This CDR3 spans 16 amino acids. The germline V gene has CDR1 SGHRS and CDR2 YFSETQ. V shed 4 bases, J shed 8 bases, and the junction held 17 bases outside the gene matches. The DNA for the CDR3 is TGCGCCAGCAGCCCTACCCGGACAGGCGACATGGGGGGCTACACCTTC. As protein: CASSPTRTGDMGGYTF.

The chain links TRBV2 to TRBJ2-5; 10 positions agree with TRBD2. The CDR3 contains 14 residues. Losses at the gene ends were 7 bases for V and 5 bases for J; bases not matched to a gene: 7. Germline V gene data show CDR1 as SNHLY and CDR2 as FYNNEI. The CDR3 protein is CASTGLARVETQYF. The CDR3 bases are TGTGCCAGCACGGGACTAGCGCGTGTGGAGACCCAGTACTTC.

CDR3 sequence: CASSGGQPMQGYTF. The CDR3 DNA reads TGTGCCAGCAGCGGCGGACAGCCCATGCAGGGCTACACCTTC. The V gene is TRBV9, the J gene TRBJ1-2, with D maybe TRBD1 (6 bases). The CDR3 loop spans 14 amino acids. Germline loops: CDR1 SGDLS, CDR2 YYNGEE. Trimming shortened V by 3 bases and J by 8 bases, and 17 bases separated the two germline ends.

This chain connects TRBV12-3 or TRBV12-4 to TRBJ2-2; D uncertain. The CDR3 totals 12 residues. Trimming took 1 base from V and 7 from J, leaving 4 bases between them. The CDR3 nucleotides read TGTGCCAGCAGTTTAGTAATCGGGGAGCTGTTTTTT. Translation: CASSLVIGELFF.

V and J are TRBV3-1 (or the pseudogene TRBV3-2) and TRBJ2-5; tentative D call: TRBD2 (5 bases). CDR1 and CDR2 from the germline V gene are LGHDT and YNNKEL (reference sequence). Trimming pared 4 bases from V and 2 bases from J, leaving 17 bases between. This CDR3 spans 16 amino acids. For the CDR3, the DNA is TGTGCCAGCAGCCCCCCGACGAGGGCGCTTCAAGAGACCCAGTACTTC. Amino acid sequence: CASSPPTRALQETQYF.

The chain recombines TRBV10-3 with TRBJ1-2; TRBD1 aligns across 7 bases. The CDR3 is 16 residues long. In germline, CDR1 is ENHRY, CDR2 SYGVKD. After removal of 5 bases from V and 4 bases from J, the junction contained 13 bases not matched to a gene. CDR3 in DNA: TGTGCCATCAGTTCTGGACAGGTAGCCCACCTCTATGGCTACACCTTC. Amino acid sequence: CAISSGQVAHLYGYTF.

This clone was recorded only once. This chain links TRBV6-5 with TRBJ2-5; TRBD2 aligns across 10 bases. The CDR3 runs 14 residues. V gave up 7 bases and J gave up 6 bases; unmatched junction bases: 8. The V gene's germline CDR1 is MNHEY and CDR2 SVGAGI. CDR3 in DNA: TGTGCCAGCACCCCAGCGGGGGGGGGCAAGACCCAGTACTTC. As protein: CASTPAGGGKTQYF.

This clone has just a few counts. DNA of the CDR3: TGCGCCAGCAGCTTGCGGGGGGCCGAGCAGTACTTC. Amino acid sequence: CASSLRGAEQYF. The rearrangement uses TRBV5-1 and TRBJ2-7; a possible D gene is TRBD2 (7 bases). This CDR3 is built from 12 residues. The germline gives CDR1 SGHRS, CDR2 YFSETQ. Trimming left V 1 base short and J 6 bases short, with 8 bases between.

The J gene is TRBJ2-3, the V gene TRBV7-6, with 9 bases aligning to TRBD2. The CDR3 contains 16 residues. Germline values: CDR1 SGHVS, CDR2 FNYEAQ. Unmatched junction bases numbered 8, after V lost 5 bases and J lost 2 bases. CDR3: CASSPAPSGNTDTQYF. The DNA of the CDR3 is TGTGCCAGCAGCCCGGCTCCTAGCGGGAACACAGATACGCAGTATTTT.

This chain links TRBV9 with TRBJ2-5; 9 nucleotides match TRBD2. Germline CDR1 and CDR2: SGDLS and YYNGEE. After removal of 3 bases from V and 5 bases from J, the junction contained 8 bases not matched to a gene. CDR3 size: 15 residues. The CDR3 DNA is TGTGCCAGCAGCGATTTAGCGGGAGTGGGGGAGACCCAGTACTTC. This sequence encodes CASSDLAGVGETQYF.

The chain links TRBV5-5 to TRBJ2-1, with D perhaps matching TRBD1 (6 bases). The CDR3 length is 13 residues. Per the germline V gene, CDR1 is SGHKS and CDR2 is YYEKEE (reference sequence). V was pared by 4 bases and J by 7 bases, with 12 bases between. CDR3 in DNA: TGTGCCAGCAGCCCGGACAGAACAAATGAGCAGTTCTTC. This codes for CASSPDRTNEQFF.

This clone was picked up one time. This CDR3 reads CASSPPGLAYEQFF. The CDR3 nucleotides read TGTGCCAGCTCACCGCCGGGACTAGCCTATGAGCAGTTCTTC. The rearrangement links TRBV18 to TRBJ2-1; 9 bases fit TRBD2. The CDR3 has 14 residues. J gave up 8 bases and V 3 bases, and 5 bases lay outside the gene matches. CDR1 is KGHSH and CDR2 is LQKENI in the germline V gene.

This chain links TRBV27 with TRBJ2-7; TRBD2 aligns across 7 bases. The CDR3 extends over 13 amino acids. The V and J ends lost 4 bases and 2 bases, in that order; junction bases with no gene match: 2. Germline CDR1 is MNHEY and CDR2 is SMNVEV (reference sequence). The chain's CDR3 is CASSYRGAYEQYF. DNA of the CDR3: TGTGCCAGCAGTTACCGGGGGGCCTACGAGCAGTACTTC.

The CDR3 coding sequence is TGTGCCAGCAGTAAGGGGAAGGGGGATCAGCCCCAGCATTTT. Residues: CASSKGKGDQPQHF. This chain connects TRBV25-1 to TRBJ1-5; D might be TRBD1 (6 bases). Trimming took 5 bases from V and 5 from J, leaving 13 bases between them. The CDR3 is 14 residues long. CDR1 is MGHDK and CDR2 is SYGVNS in the germline V gene.

The rearrangement uses TRBV25-1 and TRBJ2-2, with a possible D match to TRBD2 (7 bases). Deletions cut 4 bases from V and 0 bases from J, with 18 bases between. The length of the CDR3 is 18 residues. The germline CDR1 and CDR2 sequences are MGHDK and SYGVNS. The CDR3, as DNA: TGTGCCAGCAGTGTAAGGGGGAGGGCCACATCGAACACCGGGGAGCTGTTTTTT. Translated: CASSVRGRATSNTGELFF.

This clone was seen once. V gene TRBV30 combines with J gene TRBJ2-2; 7 bases agree with TRBD1. Germline V CDR1 and CDR2: GTSNPN, SVGIG (reference sequence). The CDR3 totals 14 residues. V shed 3 bases and J 0 bases; nucleotides not matched to a gene: 1. This CDR3 reads CAWRDRANTGELFF. The CDR3 nucleotides are TGTGCCTGGAGAGACAGGGCGAACACCGGGGAGCTGTTTTTT.

V gene TRBV7-9 combines with J gene TRBJ1-1, with D hard to call. The CDR3 is 13 residues long. The V gene lost 1 base and the J gene lost 6 bases, with 9 bases spanning the gap. Germline assignment: CDR1 SEHNR and CDR2 FQNEAQ (reference sequence). The CDR3 region has the DNA TGTGCCAGCAGCTTAGAGGCGGGTGCTGAAGCTTTCTTT. Its protein product is CASSLEAGAEAFF.

The chain combines TRBV5-1 with TRBJ1-3; TRBD1 aligns across 9 bases. V shed 6 bases, J shed 4 bases, and the junction held 11 bases outside the gene matches. There are 16 residues in the CDR3. The germline CDR1 and CDR2 sequences are SGHRS and YFSETQ. CDR3: CASTPAGTGTGNTIYF. CDR3 coding DNA: TGCGCCAGCACCCCCGCCGGGACAGGGACAGGAAACACCATATATTTT. Full variable domain (rest looked up from reference TRBV5-1 and TRBJ1-3): KAGVTQTPRYLIKTRGQQVTLSCSPISGHRSVSWYQQTPGQGLQFLFEYFSETQRNKGNFPGRFSGRQFSNSRSEMNVSTLELGDSALYLCASTPAGTGTGNTIYFGEGSWLTVV.

The chain joins TRBV3-1 (or the pseudogene TRBV3-2) to TRBJ1-6; D is undetermined. Per germline, CDR1 LGHDT and CDR2 YNNKEL (reference sequence). Trimming removed 4 bases from V and 0 bases from J, with 4 bases in between. The CDR3 covers 14 residues. The CDR3 DNA reads TGTGCCAGCAGCCTGAGCTCCTATAATTCACCCCTCCACTTT. This sequence encodes CASSLSSYNSPLHF.

The chain is built from TRBV28 and TRBJ1-1; 10 nucleotides align to TRBD1. CDR3 length: 14 amino acids. Germline lookup yields CDR1 MDHEN and CDR2 SYDVKM. V dropped 6 bases and J dropped 4; count of bases not matched to a gene: 5. The CDR3: CASRDRGEGTEAFF. CDR3 sequence (DNA): TGTGCCAGCAGGGACAGGGGGGAGGGCACTGAAGCTTTCTTT.

The chain joins TRBV12-5 to TRBJ2-2, with D possibly being TRBD1 (7 bases). The CDR3 runs to 15 residues. Germline lookup yields CDR1 LGHNT and CDR2 FRNRAP. With 5 bases removed from V and 6 bases from J, the gap between germline ends came to 16 bases. CDR3 coding DNA: TGTGCTAGTGGTCGTCAGGGGGGAGTCGCCGGGGAGCTGTTTTTT. Amino acids: CASGRQGGVAGELFF.

This clone was seen a handful of times. The rearrangement joins TRBV29-1 to TRBJ2-5; 9 bases are a match to TRBD2. This CDR3 spans 13 amino acids. The trim removed 4 bases at V and 3 bases at J, leaving 3 bases unmatched. Germline V lookup: CDR1 SQVTM, CDR2 ANQGSEA. The DNA for the CDR3 is TGCAGCGTTGGGACTAGCGCGAAAGAGACCCAGTACTTC. Translated, it gives CSVGTSAKETQYF. Full variable domain (rest looked up from reference TRBV29-1 and TRBJ2-5): SAVISQKPSRDICQRGTSLTIQCQVDSQVTMMFWYRQQPGQSLTLIATANQGSEATYESGFVIDKFPISRPNLTFSTLTVSNMSPEDSSIYLCSVGTSAKETQYFGPGTRLLVL.

The gene calls are TRBV7-8 and TRBJ2-3; 11 bases are shared with TRBD2. The CDR3 length is 14 residues. V was clipped by 3 bases and J by 7 bases; unmatched bases: 3. Germline-derived CDR1 and CDR2 are SGHVS and FQNEAQ. The CDR3 coding sequence is TGTGCCAGCAGCTTGACTAGCGGGACACATACGCAGTATTTT. It codes for CASSLTSGTHTQYF.

V and J are TRBV2 and TRBJ2-1, with a tentative D call TRBD2 (6 bases). There are 14 residues in the CDR3. Trimming shortened V by 9 bases and J by 7 bases, and 19 bases separated the two germline ends. From germline, CDR1 is SNHLY and CDR2 FYNNEI. DNA of the CDR3: TGTGCCAGTACGATGAGGCGGGACTTGAATGAGCAGTTCTTC. Its protein is CASTMRRDLNEQFF.

V and J are TRBV29-1 and TRBJ2-5; 8 nucleotides line up with TRBD2. Germline CDR1 reads SQVTM; CDR2 reads ANQGSEA. CDR3 length: 14 amino acids. J gave up 2 bases and V 2 bases, and 4 bases lay outside the gene matches. The CDR3 region has the DNA TGCAGCGTTGAAAGGCGGGAGGCTCAAGAGACCCAGTACTTC. It codes for CSVERREAQETQYF.